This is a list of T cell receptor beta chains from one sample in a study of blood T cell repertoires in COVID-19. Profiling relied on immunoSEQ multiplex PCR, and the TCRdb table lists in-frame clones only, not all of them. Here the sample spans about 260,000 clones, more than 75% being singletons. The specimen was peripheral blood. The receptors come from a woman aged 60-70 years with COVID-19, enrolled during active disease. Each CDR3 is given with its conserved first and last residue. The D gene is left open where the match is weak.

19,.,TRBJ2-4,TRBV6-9,CASSYSKSLTERAKNIQYF,TGTGCCAGCAGTTATTCGAAGAGTCTAACGGAGAGGGCCAAAAACATTCAGTACTTC
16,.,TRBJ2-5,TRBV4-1,CASSPTGRGSWETQYF,TGCGCCAGCAGCCCCACGGGGCGGGGAAGTTGGGAGACCCAGTACTTC
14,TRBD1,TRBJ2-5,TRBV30,CAWNRDRGTETQYF,TGTGCCTGGAATAGGGACAGGGGAACAGAGACCCAGTACTTC
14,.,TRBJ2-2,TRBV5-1,CASGTPANTGELFF,TGCGCCAGCGGGACTCCCGCGAACACCGGGGAGCTGTTTTTT
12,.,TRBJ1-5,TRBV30,CAWGSERQPQHF,TGTGCCTGGGGTTCCGAGCGTCAGCCCCAGCATTTT
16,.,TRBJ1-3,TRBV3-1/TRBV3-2,CASSPSQSGFGNTIYF,TGTGCCAGCAGCCCGTCCCAGAGCGGGTTTGGAAACACCATATATTTT
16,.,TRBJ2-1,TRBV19,CASTAGGRSSYNEQFF,TGTGCCAGTACCGCGGGTGGGAGGAGCTCCTACAATGAGCAGTTCTTC
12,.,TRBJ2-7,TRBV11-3,CASSLAGYEQYF,TGTGCCAGCAGCTTAGCGGGCTACGAGCAGTACTTC
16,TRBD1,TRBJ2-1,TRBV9,CASSVLGTGARNEQFF,TGTGCCAGCAGCGTCTTGGGGACAGGGGCTAGGAATGAGCAGTTCTTC
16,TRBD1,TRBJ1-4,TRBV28,CASTPTGGQGGRKLFF,TGTGCCAGCACCCCAACGGGGGGACAGGGAGGCAGAAAACTGTTTTTT
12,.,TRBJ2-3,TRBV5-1,CASSRGTDTQYF,TGCGCCAGCAGCCGAGGCACAGATACGCAGTATTTT
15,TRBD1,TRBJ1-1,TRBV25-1,CASNGQGAMVTEAFF,TGTGCCAGCAACGGACAGGGGGCGATGGTTACTGAAGCTTTCTTT
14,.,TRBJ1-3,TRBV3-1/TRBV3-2,CASSHAVSGNTIYF,TGTGCCAGCAGCCACGCAGTCTCTGGAAACACCATATATTTT
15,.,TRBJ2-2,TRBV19,CASVGFQGSTGELFF,TGTGCCAGTGTCGGTTTCCAGGGATCCACCGGGGAGCTGTTTTTT
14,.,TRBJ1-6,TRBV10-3,CAIRALGGHSPLHF,TGTGCCATCAGGGCCCTGGGGGGACATTCACCCCTCCACTTT